This entry describes one T cell receptor beta chain. Its target is not known. Profiling relied on immunoSEQ multiplex PCR, and the TCRdb table lists in-frame clones only, not all of them. The sample consists of 78,000 or so clones, roughly 80% of them appearing once. The length of the CDR3 is 14 residues. Per the germline V gene, CDR1 is SGHRS and CDR2 is YFSETQ. V was clipped by 2 bases and J by 5 bases, with 11 bases between them. These data belong to a study of T cell responses to AZD1222 COVID-19 vaccine. Broader study findings: CD4 TCRs associated with vaccination spanned spike, dominating at 160-218 and 743-854. Females outnumbered males among donors, who were mostly white British; clonal diversity was possibly underestimated.

The receptor's source is an adult who received the AZD1222 COVID-19 vaccine. This material consisted of peripheral blood, taken 28 days after the second AZD1222 dose. The rearrangement links TRBV5-1 to TRBJ2-1; possible D gene TRBD1, 6 bases. In nucleotides, the CDR3 is TGCGCCAGCAGCTTTAGGGACATCAACAATGAGCAGTTCTTC. It specifies CASSFRDINNEQFF. The full variable domain, rest sourced from reference TRBV5-1 and TRBJ2-1, is KAGVTQTPRYLIKTRGQQVTLSCSPISGHRSVSWYQQTPGQGLQFLFEYFSETQRNKGNFPGRFSGRQFSNSRSEMNVSTLELGDSALYLCASSFRDINNEQFFGPGTRLTVL.